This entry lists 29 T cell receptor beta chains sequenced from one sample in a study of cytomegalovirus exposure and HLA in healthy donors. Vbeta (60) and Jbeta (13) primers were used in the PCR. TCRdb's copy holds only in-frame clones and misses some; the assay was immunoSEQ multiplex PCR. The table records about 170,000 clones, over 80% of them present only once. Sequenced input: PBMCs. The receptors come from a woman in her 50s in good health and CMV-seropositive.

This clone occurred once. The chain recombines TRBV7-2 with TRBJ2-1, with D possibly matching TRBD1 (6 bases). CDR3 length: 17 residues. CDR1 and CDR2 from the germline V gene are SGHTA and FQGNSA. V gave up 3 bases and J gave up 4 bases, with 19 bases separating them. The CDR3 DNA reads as TGTGCCAGCAGCTTCCCGTTAATGGGGGCCACTTACAATGAGCAGTTCTTC. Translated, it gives CASSFPLMGATYNEQFF.

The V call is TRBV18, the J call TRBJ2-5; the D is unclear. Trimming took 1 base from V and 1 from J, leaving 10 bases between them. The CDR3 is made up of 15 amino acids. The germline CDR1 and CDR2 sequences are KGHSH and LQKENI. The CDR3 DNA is TGTGCCAGCTCACCACGGCAAACGGGCCAAGAGACCCAGTACTTC. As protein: CASSPRQTGQETQYF.

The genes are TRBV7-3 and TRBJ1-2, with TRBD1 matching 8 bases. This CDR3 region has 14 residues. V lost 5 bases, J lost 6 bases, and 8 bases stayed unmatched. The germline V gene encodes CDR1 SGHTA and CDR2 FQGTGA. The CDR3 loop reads CASSQAGGADGYTF. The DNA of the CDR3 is TGTGCCAGCAGCCAGGCAGGGGGCGCTGATGGCTACACCTTC. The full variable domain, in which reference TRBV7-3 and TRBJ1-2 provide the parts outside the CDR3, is GAGVSQTPSNKVTEKGKYVELRCDPISGHTALYWYRQSLGQGPEFLIYFQGTGAADDSGLPNDRFFAVRPEGSVSTLKIQRTERGDSAVYLCASSQAGGADGYTFGSGTRLTVV.

This CDR3 reads CATSPVVGQNNQPQHF. CDR3 in DNA: TGTGCCACCAGCCCGGTGGTGGGACAGAACAATCAGCCCCAGCATTTT. The chain combines TRBV15 with TRBJ1-5, with 7 nucleotides matching TRBD1. V lost 5 bases and J lost 3; bases outside the gene matches: 10. The germline V gene encodes CDR1 LNHNV and CDR2 YYDKDF (reference sequence). CDR3 length: 16 residues.

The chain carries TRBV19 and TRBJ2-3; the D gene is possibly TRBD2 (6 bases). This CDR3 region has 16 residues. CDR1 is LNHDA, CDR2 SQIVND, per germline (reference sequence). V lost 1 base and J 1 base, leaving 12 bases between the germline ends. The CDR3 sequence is CASSIAGALGTDTQYF. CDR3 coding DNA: TGTGCCAGTAGTATAGCGGGAGCGCTTGGCACAGATACGCAGTATTTT.

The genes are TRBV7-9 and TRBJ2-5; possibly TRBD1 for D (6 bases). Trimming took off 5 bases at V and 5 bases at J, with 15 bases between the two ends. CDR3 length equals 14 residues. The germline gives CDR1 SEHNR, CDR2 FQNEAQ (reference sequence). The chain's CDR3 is CASSHQQGRETQYF. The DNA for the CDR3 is TGTGCCAGCAGCCACCAACAGGGACGCGAGACCCAGTACTTC.

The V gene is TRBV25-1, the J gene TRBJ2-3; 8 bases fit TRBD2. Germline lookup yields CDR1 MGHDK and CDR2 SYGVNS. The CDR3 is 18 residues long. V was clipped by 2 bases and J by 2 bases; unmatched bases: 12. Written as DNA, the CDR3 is TGTGCCAGCAGTGAAGCGGGAGGTTTGAGGTTAAACACAGATACGCAGTATTTT. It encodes CASSEAGGLRLNTDTQYF. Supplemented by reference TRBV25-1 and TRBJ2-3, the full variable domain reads EADIYQTPRYLVIGTGKKITLECSQTMGHDKMYWYQQDPGMELHLIHYSYGVNSTEKGDLSSESTVSRIRTEHFPLTLESARPSHTSQYLCASSEAGGLRLNTDTQYFGPGTRLTVL.

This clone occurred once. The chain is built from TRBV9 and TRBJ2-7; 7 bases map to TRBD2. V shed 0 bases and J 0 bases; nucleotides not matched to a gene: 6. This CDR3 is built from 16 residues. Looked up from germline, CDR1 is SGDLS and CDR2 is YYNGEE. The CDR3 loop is CASSVAGGSSSYEQYF. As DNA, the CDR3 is TGTGCCAGCAGCGTAGCGGGGGGTTCGAGCTCCTACGAGCAGTACTTC. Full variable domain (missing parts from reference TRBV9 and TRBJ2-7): DSGVTQTPKHLITATGQRVTLRCSPRSGDLSVYWYQQSLDQGLQFLIQYYNGEERAKGNILERFSAQQFPDLHSELNLSSLELGDSALYFCASSVAGGSSSYEQYFGPGTRLTVT.

The CDR3 sequence: CAISDSRAGAGVYGYTF. CDR3 nucleotides: TGTGCCATCAGTGATTCCCGAGCTGGGGCGGGAGTCTATGGCTACACCTTC. The genes are TRBV10-3 and TRBJ1-2, with D tentatively TRBD1 (5 bases). The CDR3 runs to 17 residues. Germline V lookup: CDR1 ENHRY, CDR2 SYGVKD. The V and J ends lost 3 bases and 4 bases respectively, with 21 bases between them.

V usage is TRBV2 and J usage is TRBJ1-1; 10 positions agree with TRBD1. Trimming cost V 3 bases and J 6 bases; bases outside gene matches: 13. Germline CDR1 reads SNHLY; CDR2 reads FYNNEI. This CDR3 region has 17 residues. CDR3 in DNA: TGTGCCAGCAGTGATGCCGGGACAGGGGTGAGGAGGGCTGAAGCTTTCTTT. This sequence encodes CASSDAGTGVRRAEAFF.

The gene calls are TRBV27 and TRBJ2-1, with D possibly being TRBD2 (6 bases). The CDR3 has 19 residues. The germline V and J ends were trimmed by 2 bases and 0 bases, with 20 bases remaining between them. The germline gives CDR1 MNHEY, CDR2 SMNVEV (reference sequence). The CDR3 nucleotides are TGTGCCAGCAGTTTAAAGGCCCTTGGCGGACTAAGCTCCTACAATGAGCAGTTCTTC. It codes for CASSLKALGGLSSYNEQFF.

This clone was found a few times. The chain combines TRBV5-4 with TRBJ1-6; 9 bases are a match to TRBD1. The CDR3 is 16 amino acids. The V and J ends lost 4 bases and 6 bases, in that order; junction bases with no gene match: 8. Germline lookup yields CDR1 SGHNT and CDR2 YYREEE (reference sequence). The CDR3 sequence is CASSPGQGLSNSPLHF. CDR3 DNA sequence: TGTGCCAGCAGCCCGGGACAGGGTTTATCTAATTCACCCCTCCACTTT.

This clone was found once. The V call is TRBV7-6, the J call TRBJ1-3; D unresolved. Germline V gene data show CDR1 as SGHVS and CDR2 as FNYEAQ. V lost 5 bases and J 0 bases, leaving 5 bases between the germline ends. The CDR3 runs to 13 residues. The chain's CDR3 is CASSLFSGNTIYF. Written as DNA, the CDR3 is TGTGCCAGCAGCCTATTCTCTGGAAACACCATATATTTT.

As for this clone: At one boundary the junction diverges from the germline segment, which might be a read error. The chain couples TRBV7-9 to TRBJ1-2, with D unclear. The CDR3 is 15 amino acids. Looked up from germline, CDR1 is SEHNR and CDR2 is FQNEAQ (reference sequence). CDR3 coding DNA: TGTTCCAGCAGCTTAGGGCAGATCCTTACCTATGGCTACACCTTC. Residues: CSSSLGQILTYGYTF.

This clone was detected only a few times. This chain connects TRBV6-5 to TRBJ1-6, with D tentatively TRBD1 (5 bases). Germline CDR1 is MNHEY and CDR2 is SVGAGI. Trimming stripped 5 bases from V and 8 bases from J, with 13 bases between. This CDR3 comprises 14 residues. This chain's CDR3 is CASSEGEGYSPLHF. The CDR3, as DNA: TGTGCCAGCAGTGAAGGGGAGGGATATTCACCCCTCCACTTT.

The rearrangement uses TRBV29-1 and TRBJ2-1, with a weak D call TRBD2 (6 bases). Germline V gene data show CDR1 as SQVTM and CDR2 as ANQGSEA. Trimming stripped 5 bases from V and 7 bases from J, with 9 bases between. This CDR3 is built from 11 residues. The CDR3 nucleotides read TGCAGCGTTAAGACTAGGAATGAGCAGTTCTTC. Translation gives CSVKTRNEQFF.

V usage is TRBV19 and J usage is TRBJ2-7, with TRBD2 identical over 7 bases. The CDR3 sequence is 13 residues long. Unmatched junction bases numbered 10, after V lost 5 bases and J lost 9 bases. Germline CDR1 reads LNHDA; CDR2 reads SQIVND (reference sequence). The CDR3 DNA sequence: TGTGCCAGTAGTGTCCGCGGGGAGGGGAGGCAGTACTTC. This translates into CASSVRGEGRQYF.

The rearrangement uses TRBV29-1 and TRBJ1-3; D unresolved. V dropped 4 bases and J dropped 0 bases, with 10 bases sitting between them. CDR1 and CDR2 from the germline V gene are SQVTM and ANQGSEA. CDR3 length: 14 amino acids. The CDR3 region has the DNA TGCAGCGTTGCTGACTCAAGCTCTGGAAACACCATATATTTT. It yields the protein CSVADSSSGNTIYF.

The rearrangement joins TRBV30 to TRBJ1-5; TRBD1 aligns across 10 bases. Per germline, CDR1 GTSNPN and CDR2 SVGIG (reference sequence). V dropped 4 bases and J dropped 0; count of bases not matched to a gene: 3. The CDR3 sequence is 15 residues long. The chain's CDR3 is CAWMGQGNSNQPQHF. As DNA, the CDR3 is TGTGCCTGGATGGGACAGGGGAATAGCAATCAGCCCCAGCATTTT.

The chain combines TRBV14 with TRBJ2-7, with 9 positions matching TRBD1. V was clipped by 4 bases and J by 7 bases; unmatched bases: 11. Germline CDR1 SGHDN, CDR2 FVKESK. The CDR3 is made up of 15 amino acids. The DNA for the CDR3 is TGTGCCAGCAGCCTCCCGGGACAGGGCTGGGGGGAGCAGTACTTC. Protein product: CASSLPGQGWGEQYF.

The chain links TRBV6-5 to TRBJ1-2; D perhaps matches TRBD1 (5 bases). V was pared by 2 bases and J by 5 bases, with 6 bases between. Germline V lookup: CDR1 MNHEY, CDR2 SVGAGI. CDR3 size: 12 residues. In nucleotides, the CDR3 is TGTGCCAGCAGTTACGCAGGGTATGGCTACACCTTC. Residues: CASSYAGYGYTF.

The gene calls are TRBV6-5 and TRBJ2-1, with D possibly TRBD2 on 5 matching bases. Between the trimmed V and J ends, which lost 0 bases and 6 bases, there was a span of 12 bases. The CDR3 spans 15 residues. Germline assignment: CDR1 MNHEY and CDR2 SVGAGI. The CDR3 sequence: CASSYSGVRGNEQFF. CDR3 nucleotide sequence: TGTGCCAGCAGTTACTCGGGAGTACGGGGCAATGAGCAGTTCTTC.

CDR3 sequence (DNA): TGTGCCAGCAGCACCGGGACAGGGCCCTACAATGAGCAGTTCTTC. It is translated as CASSTGTGPYNEQFF. The J gene is TRBJ2-1, the V gene TRBV7-2; TRBD1 aligns across 9 bases. Germline CDR1 is SGHTA and CDR2 is FQGNSA. This CDR3 comprises 15 residues. V shed 5 bases and J 2 bases; nucleotides not matched to a gene: 4. Variable domain in full (rest from reference TRBV7-2 and TRBJ2-1): GAGVSQSPSNKVTEKGKDVELRCDPISGHTALYWYRQSLGQGLEFLIYFQGNSAPDKSGLPSDRFSAERTGGSVSTLTIQRTQQEDSAVYLCASSTGTGPYNEQFFGPGTRLTVL.

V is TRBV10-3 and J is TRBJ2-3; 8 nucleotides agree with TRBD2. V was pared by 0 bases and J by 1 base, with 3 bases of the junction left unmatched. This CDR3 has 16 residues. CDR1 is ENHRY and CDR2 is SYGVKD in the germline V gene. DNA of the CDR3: TGTGCCATCAGTGAGTCTACGCGGGGGGGCACAGATACGCAGTATTTT. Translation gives CAISESTRGGTDTQYF.

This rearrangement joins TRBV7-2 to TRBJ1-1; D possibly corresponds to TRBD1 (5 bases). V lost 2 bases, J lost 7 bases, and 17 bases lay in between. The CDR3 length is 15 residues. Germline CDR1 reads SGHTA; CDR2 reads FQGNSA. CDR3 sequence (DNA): TGTGCCAGCAGCTTACAGGGTCTAGGAAAGGTTGAAGCTTTCTTT. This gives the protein CASSLQGLGKVEAFF. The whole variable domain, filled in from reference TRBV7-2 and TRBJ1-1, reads GAGVSQSPSNKVTEKGKDVELRCDPISGHTALYWYRQSLGQGLEFLIYFQGNSAPDKSGLPSDRFSAERTGGSVSTLTIQRTQQEDSAVYLCASSLQGLGKVEAFFGQGTRLTVV.

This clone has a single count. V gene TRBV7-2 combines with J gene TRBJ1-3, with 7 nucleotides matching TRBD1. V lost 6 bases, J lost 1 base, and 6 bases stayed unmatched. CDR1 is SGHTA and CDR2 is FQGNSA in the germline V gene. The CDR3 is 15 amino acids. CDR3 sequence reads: CASRNRGGSGNTIYF. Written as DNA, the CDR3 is TGTGCCAGCAGGAACAGGGGCGGGTCTGGAAACACCATATATTTT.

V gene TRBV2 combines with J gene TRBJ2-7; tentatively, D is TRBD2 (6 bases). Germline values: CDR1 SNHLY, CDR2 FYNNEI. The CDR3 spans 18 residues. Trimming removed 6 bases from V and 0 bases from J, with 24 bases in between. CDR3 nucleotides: TGTGCCAGCAGGCCCAAGGGACTTTTCCTTTCGGGCTCCTACGAGCAGTACTTC. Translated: CASRPKGLFLSGSYEQYF.

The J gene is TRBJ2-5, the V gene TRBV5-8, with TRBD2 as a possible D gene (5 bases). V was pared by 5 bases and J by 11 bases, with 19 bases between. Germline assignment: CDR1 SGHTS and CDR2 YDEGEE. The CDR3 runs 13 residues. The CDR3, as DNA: TGTGCCAGCAGAAGGGAGACTCAGGTACAGCAGTACTTC. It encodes CASRRETQVQQYF.

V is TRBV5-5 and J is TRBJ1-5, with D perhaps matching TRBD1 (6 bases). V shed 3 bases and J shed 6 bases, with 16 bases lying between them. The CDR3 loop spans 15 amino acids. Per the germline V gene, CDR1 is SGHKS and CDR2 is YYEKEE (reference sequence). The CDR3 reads CASSSMRGIGQPQHF. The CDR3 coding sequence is TGTGCCAGCAGCTCAATGAGGGGGATCGGTCAGCCCCAGCATTTT.